The 2 T cell receptor beta chains listed next were all sequenced from one sample in a study of Graves' ophthalmopathy and Graves' hyperthyroidism (dated by TCRdb to 2016 to 2018). The run used an Illumina HiSeq 2000. For repertoire sequencing, the TCR beta CDR3 regions were amplified from RNA transcripts. The first round of RT-PCR was done with HTBI primers and the Qiagen OneStep RT-PCR kit, and was followed by a second round of multiplex PCR, then size selection and purification. The public reads were run again by TCRdb, first through fastp at Q25 and then through MiXCR, and only productive beta chains were kept. Each CDR3 protein gets just one entry, which takes the most common genes and DNA from the rows behind it. The sample has about 700,000 distinct CDR3 sequences on record, about 38% of them singletons. The ten biggest clones cover under 3.5% of the sample. Source material: peripheral blood. All receptors come from an adult man with Graves' ophthalmopathy.

This clonotype showed up many times. The chain recombines TRBV2 with TRBJ1-5; TRBD1 agrees at 9 bases. Trimming cost V 4 bases and J 2 bases; bases outside gene matches: 3. Germline CDR1 SNHLY, CDR2 FYNNEI. The CDR3 has 15 amino acids. The CDR3: CASSGDRAGNQPQHF. The CDR3 DNA sequence: TGTGCCAGCAGTGGGGACAGGGCGGGCAATCAGCCCCAGCATTTT.

Concerning this clonotype itself: Possible read error: a much larger clone is one base away. The chain carries TRBV19 and TRBJ1-6, with D maybe TRBD1 (5 bases). The CDR3 has 14 amino acids. The ends were cut back, 1 base at V and 5 bases at J, with 6 bases in the middle. CDR1 LNHDA and CDR2 SQIVND come from the germline V gene (reference sequence). CDR3 protein: CASSIAQDNSPLHF. DNA for the CDR3: TGTGCCAGTAGTATAGCACAGGATAATTCACCCCTCCACTTT.